These T cell receptor beta chains were read from a single sample in a study of blood T cell repertoires in COVID-19. Libraries were prepared by immunoSEQ multiplex PCR; TCRdb keeps only in-frame clonotypes and omits some of them. The sample consists of 150,000 to 200,000 clones, around 90% of them appearing once. The source material was peripheral blood. The receptors were gathered from a man between 50 and 59 years old with acute or convalescent COVID-19. CDR3s include the opening cysteine and the closing phenylalanine or tryptophan. D genes are given only for firm matches. Clone size is given for some rows only: seen once, a few or many times, or a class if the clone is expanded.

V gene: TRBV5-1; D gene: NA; clone size: NA; J gene: TRBJ2-2; CDR3 protein: CASSLIGVGELFF; CDR3 DNA: TGCGCCAGCAGCTTGATAGGGGTCGGGGAGCTGTTTTTT
V gene: TRBV5-6; D gene: NA; clone size: NA; J gene: TRBJ1-2; CDR3 protein: CASSLGLTYGIRSGYTF; CDR3 DNA: TGTGCCAGCAGCTTGGGACTCACATATGGAATTAGGAGTGGCTACACCTTC
V gene: TRBV5-1; D gene: NA; clone size: once; J gene: TRBJ2-3; CDR3 protein: CASSLPRAGDTQYF; CDR3 DNA: TGCGCCAGCAGCTTGCCCCGAGCGGGAGATACGCAGTATTTT
V gene: TRBV10-3; D gene: NA; clone size: NA; J gene: TRBJ1-3; CDR3 protein: CAISEQQGDSGNTIYF; CDR3 DNA: TGTGCCATCAGTGAACAGCAAGGGGACTCTGGAAACACCATATATTTT
V gene: TRBV27; D gene: NA; clone size: NA; J gene: TRBJ1-4; CDR3 protein: CASRPVKTVNEKLFF; CDR3 DNA: TGTGCCAGCCGCCCCGTAAAAACAGTTAATGAAAAACTGTTTTTT
V gene: TRBV9; D gene: NA; clone size: NA; J gene: TRBJ1-2; CDR3 protein: CASSVVQGGGYTF; CDR3 DNA: TGTGCCAGCAGCGTAGTTCAGGGAGGGGGCTACACCTTC
V gene: TRBV3-1/TRBV3-2; D gene: TRBD1; clone size: NA; J gene: TRBJ2-7; CDR3 protein: CASSQGQGPASYEQYF; CDR3 DNA: TGTGCCAGCAGCCAAGGACAGGGTCCGGCCTCCTACGAGCAGTACTTC
V gene: TRBV29-1; D gene: NA; clone size: NA; J gene: TRBJ2-1; CDR3 protein: CSVEFFSNEQFF; CDR3 DNA: TGCAGCGTTGAGTTTTTTAGCAATGAGCAGTTCTTC
V gene: TRBV4-3; D gene: NA; clone size: NA; J gene: TRBJ2-2; CDR3 protein: CASSQETPGELFF; CDR3 DNA: TGCGCCAGCAGCCAAGAAACTCCCGGGGAGCTGTTTTTT
V gene: TRBV12-5; D gene: TRBD2; clone size: NA; J gene: TRBJ2-5; CDR3 protein: CASAGGWAETQYF; CDR3 DNA: TGTGCTAGTGCGGGAGGGTGGGCAGAGACCCAGTACTTC
V gene: TRBV18; D gene: NA; clone size: NA; J gene: TRBJ1-2; CDR3 protein: CASSQVEGYGYTF; CDR3 DNA: TGTGCCAGCTCACAGGTTGAGGGCTATGGCTACACCTTC
V gene: TRBV6-5; D gene: NA; clone size: NA; J gene: TRBJ1-4; CDR3 protein: CASSYRSATNEKLFF; CDR3 DNA: TGTGCCAGCAGTTACCGGTCTGCAACTAATGAAAAACTGTTTTTT
V gene: TRBV27; D gene: NA; clone size: NA; J gene: TRBJ1-5; CDR3 protein: CASSLWAHQPQHF; CDR3 DNA: TGTGCCAGCAGTTTATGGGCCCATCAGCCCCAGCATTTT
V gene: TRBV11-3; D gene: NA; clone size: NA; J gene: TRBJ2-1; CDR3 protein: CASSLSSLYNEQFF; CDR3 DNA: TGTGCCAGCAGCTTATCTTCCCTGTACAATGAGCAGTTCTTC
V gene: TRBV29-1; D gene: NA; clone size: NA; J gene: TRBJ2-3; CDR3 protein: CSVDRQSKDGTDTQYF; CDR3 DNA: TGCAGCGTTGACCGACAGTCAAAAGACGGCACAGATACGCAGTATTTT
V gene: TRBV27; D gene: NA; clone size: NA; J gene: TRBJ1-2; CDR3 protein: CASRAGLGFGYTF; CDR3 DNA: TGTGCCAGCAGGGCAGGGCTGGGGTTTGGCTACACCTTC
V gene: TRBV10-3; D gene: TRBD1; clone size: NA; J gene: TRBJ1-1; CDR3 protein: CAIRGTGNTEAFF; CDR3 DNA: TGTGCCATCAGAGGGACAGGGAACACTGAAGCTTTCTTT
V gene: TRBV11-2; D gene: NA; clone size: NA; J gene: TRBJ2-1; CDR3 protein: CASSFVLQGNEQFF; CDR3 DNA: TGTGCCAGCAGCTTCGTTCTACAGGGTAATGAGCAGTTCTTC
V gene: TRBV29-1; D gene: NA; clone size: NA; J gene: TRBJ2-1; CDR3 protein: CSVDLGVSYNEQFF; CDR3 DNA: TGCAGCGTTGATTTAGGGGTCTCCTACAATGAGCAGTTCTTC
V gene: TRBV11-2; D gene: NA; clone size: NA; J gene: TRBJ1-1; CDR3 protein: CASAHRRVAYMNTEAFF; CDR3 DNA: TGTGCCAGCGCGCACCGGAGGGTTGCGTACATGAACACTGAAGCTTTCTTT
V gene: TRBV10-2; D gene: TRBD2; clone size: NA; J gene: TRBJ2-7; CDR3 protein: CASSDIRVAGVGEQYF; CDR3 DNA: TGCGCCAGCAGTGATATCAGGGTAGCGGGAGTGGGGGAGCAGTACTTC
V gene: TRBV6-5; D gene: TRBD1; clone size: NA; J gene: TRBJ1-1; CDR3 protein: CASRQGARVSEAFF; CDR3 DNA: TGTGCCAGCAGACAGGGGGCGCGCGTATCTGAAGCTTTCTTT
V gene: TRBV30; D gene: TRBD1; clone size: NA; J gene: TRBJ1-1; CDR3 protein: CAWSAQGGTEAFF; CDR3 DNA: TGTGCCTGGAGCGCCCAGGGGGGCACTGAAGCTTTCTTT
V gene: TRBV6-2/TRBV6-3; D gene: TRBD2; clone size: NA; J gene: TRBJ2-5; CDR3 protein: CASSYPYAERLAGQETQYF; CDR3 DNA: TGTGCCAGCAGTTACCCCTATGCCGAGCGACTAGCGGGACAAGAGACCCAGTACTTC
V gene: TRBV5-1; D gene: NA; clone size: NA; J gene: TRBJ1-6; CDR3 protein: CASSVAYNSPLHF; CDR3 DNA: TGCGCCAGCAGCGTCGCCTATAATTCACCCCTCCACTTT
V gene: TRBV28; D gene: TRBD1; clone size: NA; J gene: TRBJ1-6; CDR3 protein: CASSLYHRGSSPLHF; CDR3 DNA: TGTGCCAGCAGTTTATACCACAGGGGAAGTTCACCCCTCCACTTT
V gene: TRBV11-2; D gene: NA; clone size: NA; J gene: TRBJ2-7; CDR3 protein: CASSLGVERLYEQYF; CDR3 DNA: TGTGCCAGCAGCTTAGGTGTGGAGCGGTTATACGAGCAGTACTTC
V gene: TRBV6-1; D gene: NA; clone size: NA; J gene: TRBJ1-1; CDR3 protein: CASSDLRGRAFF; CDR3 DNA: TGTGCCAGCAGTGACCTCAGGGGAAGAGCTTTCTTT
V gene: TRBV18; D gene: TRBD2; clone size: NA; J gene: TRBJ2-1; CDR3 protein: CASSPTSGYNEQFF; CDR3 DNA: TGTGCCAGCTCACCAACTAGCGGATACAATGAGCAGTTCTTC
V gene: TRBV9; D gene: TRBD1; clone size: NA; J gene: TRBJ2-2; CDR3 protein: CASSVGQGAFTGELFF; CDR3 DNA: TGTGCCAGCAGCGTAGGACAGGGGGCATTTACCGGGGAGCTGTTTTTT